The clone carrying this TCR beta chain was detected a few times. Its antigen is currently unknown. Researchers made TCR cDNA using 5'RACE template switching, and this step added a universal primer site and UMIs. TCRdb ran MiXCR on the 5' RACE reads and lists one entry per CDR3 protein. The sample lists fewer than 450,000 distinct CDR3 sequences, 3.5% to 4.5% occurring once. The sample belongs to a study of T cells after yellow fever vaccination. Whole-study findings and limits: Boosting was followed by the reappearance of most primary-vaccination clones (approximately 95% CD4, under 90% CD8). By day 5 rather than day 15, the secondary response had peaked, though it was weaker.

The CDR3 extends over 15 amino acids. Trimming removed 3 bases from V and 5 bases from J; junction bases left unmatched: 7. This TCR was sampled from a young man who received the YFV17D yellow fever vaccine. Sequenced here: PBMCs, sampled 5 days after the yellow fever booster vaccination. V and J are TRBV12-3 or TRBV12-4 and TRBJ2-5; 9 nucleotides match TRBD2. The CDR3 bases are TGTGCCAGCAGTTTGTCGGGACTAGCTAGGGAGACCCAGTACTTC. Protein product: CASSLSGLARETQYF.